This T cell receptor (beta chain) is from a study of prognosis after radiotherapy for stage I lung cancer. Study at large: The study deemed all of its non-small cell lung cancer patients medically inoperable. Findings of the study overall: Once stereotactic body radiation therapy had been given, unique TCR clone counts fell, with a median of approximately 9,600 versus 7,200. Reportedly, TRBV and TRBJ gene usage differed by presence of metastases in patients.

The genomic DNA TCR beta CDR3 region underwent two rounds of multiplex PCR. Specific primers for each TRBV and TRBJ gene were what first-round PCR used. TCRdb processed the multiplex PCR reads anew with MiXCR; each CDR3 protein has one entry. The table has about 14,000 distinct CDR3 sequences, around 56% seen once. This clonotype appeared many times. Its antigen remains unidentified. Two sampling time points were used, and around 6.4 milliliters of peripheral blood were drawn at each. CDR1 is MNHEY and CDR2 is SVGEGT in the germline V gene. Trimming stripped 2 bases from V and 0 bases from J, with 7 bases between. The CDR3 totals 14 residues.

The clonotype was recovered from a donor of 50 years or more with non-small cell lung cancer. The sample here was PBMCs, taken before or after stereotactic body radiation therapy (not recorded which). This chain joins TRBV6-2 or TRBV6-3 and TRBJ1-2; D uncertain. The CDR3 reads CASSYLGSNYGYTF. In DNA, the CDR3 is TGTGCCAGCAGTTACCTGGGCTCTAACTATGGCTACACCTTC.